These 22 T cell receptor beta chains share one sample of origin, sequenced in a study of human T cells and chemical hapten exposure. Time point: patch test 3, about 24 weeks after DPC sensitization. Sample treatment: therapeutic diphenylcyclopropenone sensitization with weekly scalp DPC. Each CDR3 protein gets one entry after TCRdb re-called the RACE reads with MiXCR. The data contain around 200,000 distinct CDR3 sequences, more than 20% of them singletons. The sequences come from whole blood, collected in connection with sensitization to the hapten diphenylcyclopropenone (DPC). The receptors here all came from a woman in her forties with alopecia areata. Some clones in this sample may be carry-over from other donors' samples.

This chain connects TRBV29-1 to TRBJ2-5, with unresolved D. Germline-derived CDR1 and CDR2 are SQVTM and ANQGSEA. V gave up 8 bases and J gave up 7 bases, with 17 bases separating them. The CDR3 contains 12 residues. Here the CDR3 DNA reads TGCAGCATTCGGGTCGGTGACGGGACCCAGTACTTC. Translated: CSIRVGDGTQYF.

This clonotype was detected a few times. V usage is TRBV20-1 and J usage is TRBJ2-1; 7 bases agree with TRBD2. Per the germline V gene, CDR1 is DFQATT and CDR2 is SNEGSKA (reference sequence). This CDR3 is built from 15 residues. Trimming took 0 bases from V and 0 from J; bases not matched to a gene: 2. CDR3 sequence reads: CSAREAGLSYNEQFF. Here the CDR3 DNA reads TGCAGTGCTAGAGAAGCGGGACTCTCCTACAATGAGCAGTTCTTC.

V usage is TRBV29-1 and J usage is TRBJ2-7; possible D gene TRBD2, 5 bases. CDR3 length: 14 amino acids. V was shortened by 4 bases and J by 6 bases, with 19 bases between the two germline ends. Germline assignment: CDR1 SQVTM and CDR2 ANQGSEA. Written as DNA, the CDR3 is TGCAGCGTTGGGGTACCCGGGGTCCTACGCGAGCAGTACTTC. This codes for CSVGVPGVLREQYF.

The CDR3 region has the DNA TGCAGTGCTAGAGGTCCCAGCACAGATACGCAGTATTTT. Protein product: CSARGPSTDTQYF. The rearrangement joins TRBV20-1 to TRBJ2-3; D unresolved. Trimming removed 1 base at V and 0 bases at J, with 5 bases between. Germline lookup yields CDR1 DFQATT and CDR2 SNEGSKA (reference sequence). The CDR3 length is 13 residues.

This clonotype was picked up a small number of times. The chain employs TRBV20-1 and TRBJ2-4; D ambiguous. V was clipped by 6 bases and J by 0 bases, with 18 bases between them. The germline gives CDR1 DFQATT, CDR2 SNEGSKA (reference sequence). This CDR3 contains 16 residues. The CDR3 sequence is CSASYVGSGAKNIQYF. For the CDR3, the DNA is TGCAGTGCCAGCTATGTGGGGTCAGGAGCCAAAAACATTCAGTACTTC.

CDR3: CASSHSGLTYEQYF. The CDR3 DNA follows: TGTGCCAGCAGCCATAGCGGTCTAACCTACGAGCAGTACTTC. V usage is TRBV12-3 or TRBV12-4 and J usage is TRBJ2-7; D may be TRBD2 (6 bases). V was shortened by 6 bases and J by 2 bases, with 14 bases between the two germline ends. The CDR3 spans 14 residues.

The chain carries TRBV28 and TRBJ2-1, with no clear D. Trimming shortened V by 5 bases and J by 12 bases, and 14 bases separated the two germline ends. CDR3 length: 12 amino acids. Per germline, CDR1 MDHEN and CDR2 SYDVKM. The CDR3 is CASSLSIVGQFF. CDR3 DNA sequence: TGTGCCAGCAGTCTATCTATAGTGGGGCAGTTCTTC.

The V call is TRBV20-1, the J call TRBJ2-7; perhaps TRBD2 as D (5 bases). This CDR3 contains 15 residues. Looked up from germline, CDR1 is DFQATT and CDR2 is SNEGSKA (reference sequence). V lost 1 base and J lost 1, with 14 bases in between. CDR3 coding DNA: TGCAGTGCTAGAGCAAGGACTCTACCTTCCTACGAGCAGTACTTC. Translating gives CSARARTLPSYEQYF.

The chain combines TRBV29-1 with TRBJ2-7; TRBD1 matches 7 bases. V lost 4 bases to trimming and J lost 5 bases; unmatched junction nucleotides: 11. CDR1 and CDR2 (germline): SQVTM, ANQGSEA. There are 14 residues in the CDR3. The DNA for the CDR3 is TGCAGCGTTGCCGACAGGGTCGGCGGCCACGAGCAGTACTTC. Protein sequence: CSVADRVGGHEQYF.

This clonotype was counted only a few times. One end of the junction does not line up with germline, which may come from a read error. The chain uses TRBV20-1 and TRBJ1-6; D not resolved. CDR3 length equals 17 residues. Germline CDR1 is DFQATT and CDR2 is SNEGSKA (reference sequence). The CDR3 sequence: CSARGAGGASYNSPLHF. In nucleotides, the CDR3 is TGCAGTGCTAGAGGGGCCGGAGGAGCATCCTACAATTCACCCCTCCACTTT.

On this clonotype itself: Being one base from a much bigger clone, this may be a read error. The CDR3 here is CASSKYNEQFF. In DNA form, the CDR3 reads TGTGCCAGCAGCAAATACAATGAGCAGTTCTTC. This rearrangement joins TRBV6-5 to TRBJ2-1; D is unclear. The CDR3 has 11 amino acids. Germline V CDR1 and CDR2: MNHEY, SVGAGI. V lost 6 bases to trimming and J lost 4 bases, with 4 bases between them.

The rearrangement links TRBV29-1 to TRBJ1-1; TRBD1 agrees at 8 bases. Germline CDR1 SQVTM, CDR2 ANQGSEA. This CDR3 contains 13 residues. CDR3 region: CSGRDRRNTEAFF. The CDR3 region has the DNA TGCAGTGGGCGGGACAGGCGGAACACTGAAGCTTTCTTT.

The rearrangement links TRBV5-1 to TRBJ2-7; possibly TRBD1 for D (5 bases). Germline V gives CDR1 SGHRS, CDR2 YFSETQ. This CDR3 is built from 16 residues. The V gene lost 0 bases and the J gene lost 1 base, with 14 bases spanning the gap. This CDR3 reads CASSLDQQDLSYEQYF. As DNA, the CDR3 is TGCGCCAGCAGCTTGGATCAACAGGACCTGTCCTACGAGCAGTACTTC.

This clonotype has a handful of counts. V gene TRBV7-2 combines with J gene TRBJ2-1, with a tentative D call TRBD2 (6 bases). Germline-derived CDR1 and CDR2 are SGHTA and FQGNSA. V gave up 2 bases and J gave up 8 bases, with 13 bases separating them. The CDR3 has 14 amino acids. The CDR3 is CASSLSPWGDEQFF. CDR3 nucleotide sequence: TGTGCCAGCAGCTTAAGTCCGTGGGGGGATGAGCAGTTCTTC.

CDR3 sequence reads: CASSQGQSNTGELFF. The CDR3 DNA reads as TGTGCCAGCAGCCAAGGACAGTCGAACACCGGGGAGCTGTTTTTT. The chain employs TRBV14 and TRBJ2-2; maybe TRBD1 (5 bases). In germline, CDR1 is SGHDN, CDR2 FVKESK. Trimming removed 1 base from V and 0 bases from J, with 6 bases in between. This CDR3 spans 15 amino acids.

The chain has TRBV11-2 and TRBJ2-1; 12 bases line up with TRBD2. The CDR3 is 17 residues long. With 5 bases clipped from V and 2 bases from J, the junction kept 7 bases outside the gene matches. Germline CDR1 SGHAT, CDR2 FQNNGV. The CDR3 loop is CASSPRLAGVTYNEQFF. CDR3 coding DNA: TGTGCCAGCAGCCCAAGACTAGCGGGAGTTACCTACAATGAGCAGTTCTTC.

This clonotype has ten or more counts. This rearrangement joins TRBV28 to TRBJ2-4; D possibly corresponds to TRBD1 (6 bases). V dropped 4 bases and J dropped 0 bases, with 10 bases sitting between them. The germline gives CDR1 MDHEN, CDR2 SYDVKM. The CDR3 length is 15 residues. The CDR3 sequence is CASSSTGIAKNIQYF. CDR3 in DNA: TGTGCCAGCAGTTCCACAGGGATAGCCAAAAACATTCAGTACTTC.

The gene calls are TRBV9 and TRBJ2-7; 10 nucleotides align to TRBD1. Trimming cost V 7 bases and J 4 bases; bases outside gene matches: 14. Germline V gene sequence: CDR1 SGDLS, CDR2 YYNGEE. The length of the CDR3 is 16 residues. The CDR3 loop is CASSRGGQGTSYEQYF. The DNA for the CDR3 is TGTGCCAGCTCCCGGGGGGGACAGGGGACTTCATACGAGCAGTACTTC. Full variable domain (missing parts from reference TRBV9 and TRBJ2-7): DSGVTQTPKHLITATGQRVTLRCSPRSGDLSVYWYQQSLDQGLQFLIQYYNGEERAKGNILERFSAQQFPDLHSELNLSSLELGDSALYFCASSRGGQGTSYEQYFGPGTRLTVT.

This clonotype was detected a few times. The rearrangement links TRBV6-2 or TRBV6-3 to TRBJ1-1; D call uncertain. The V and J ends lost 1 base and 1 base respectively, with 7 bases between them. The CDR3 has 14 residues. The germline CDR1 and CDR2 sequences are MNHEY and SVGEGT. CDR3 nucleotides: TGTGCCAGCAGTTACTTTATCGGGAACACTGAAGCTTTCTTT. This gives the protein CASSYFIGNTEAFF.

The V gene is TRBV5-5, the J gene TRBJ1-1; TRBD1 is a possible D gene (6 bases). V was pared by 5 bases and J by 0 bases, with 8 bases between. The CDR3 extends over 13 amino acids. Germline lookup yields CDR1 SGHKS and CDR2 YYEKEE (reference sequence). The chain's CDR3 is CASSGQMNTEAFF. In DNA, the CDR3 is TGTGCCAGCAGTGGACAGATGAACACTGAAGCTTTCTTT.

This clonotype was seen a few times. The chain carries TRBV20-1 and TRBJ2-1; D call uncertain. Germline-derived CDR1 and CDR2 are DFQATT and SNEGSKA (reference sequence). This CDR3 region has 14 residues. The germline V and J ends were trimmed by 1 base and 2 bases, with 9 bases remaining between them. CDR3 amino acids: CSARVGGTYNEQFF. CDR3 sequence (DNA): TGCAGTGCTAGAGTTGGTGGGACCTACAATGAGCAGTTCTTC.

This clonotype was seen a handful of times. The CDR3, as DNA: TGTGCCAGCAGTGATCGAGTCGGCGTAGAGACCCAGTACTTC. It yields the protein CASSDRVGVETQYF. The rearrangement joins TRBV25-1 to TRBJ2-5; D is unclear. Trimming removed 3 bases at V and 4 bases at J, with 12 bases between. The CDR3 consists of 14 residues. Germline CDR1 is MGHDK and CDR2 is SYGVNS.